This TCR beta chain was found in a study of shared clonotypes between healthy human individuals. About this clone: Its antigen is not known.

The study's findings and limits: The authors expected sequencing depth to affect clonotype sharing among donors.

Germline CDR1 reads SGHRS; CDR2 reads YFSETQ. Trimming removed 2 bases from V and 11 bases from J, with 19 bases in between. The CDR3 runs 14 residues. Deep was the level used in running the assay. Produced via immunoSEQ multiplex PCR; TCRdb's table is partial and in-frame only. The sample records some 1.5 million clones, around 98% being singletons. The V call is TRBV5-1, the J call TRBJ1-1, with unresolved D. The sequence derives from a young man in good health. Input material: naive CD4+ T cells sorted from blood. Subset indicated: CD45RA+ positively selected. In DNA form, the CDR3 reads TGCGCCAGCAGCTTACTCCCCTCCGACTCATGGGCTTTCTTT. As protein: CASSLLPSDSWAFF.